Included here is one T cell receptor (beta chain) sequence, with context. This clonotype has more than one count but fewer than ten. Its antigen specificity is not known. Base quality data are lacking; no much larger clone is found one base away. The entry originates in a study of tumor-infiltrating lymphocytes in primary liver carcinoma (dated by TCRdb to about 2017). About the full investigation: Between November 2015 and March 2016, 4 or 5 patients in China with histopathologically diagnosed primary liver carcinoma had surgical resection. Repertoires from technical replicates were highly reproducible, with mean shared-clone rates approximately 0.88 and correlation coefficients above 0.98. The study combined TCRbeta repertoire sequencing, expression microarrays and whole-exome sequencing across five regions of each liver tumor, with adjacent normal tissue and blood. The tumors of the five patients were staged as T1-T3 N0M0, with maximum diameters ranging from roughly 4 to 11 cm. A total of roughly 35 specimens from 5 patients went through TCRbeta repertoire sequencing, namely 25 tumor regions, 5 adjacent noncancerous liver tissues and 5 peripheral blood samples. The five patients, three men and two women aged 30 to 69 years, had hepatocellular carcinoma (four) or combined HCC and intrahepatic cholangiocarcinoma (one). Each sample produced about 3.5 to 7.13 million productive TCRbeta reads, and read depth showed no significant difference between tissue types.

The germline V gene specifies MNHEY as CDR1 and SVGEGT as CDR2. Counted from cysteine to phenylalanine, this CDR3 has 14 amino acids. CDR3 DNA is the only sequence kept; it has 42 bases, read in frame from the first base. V loses 0 bases, J loses 4 bases, and the germline ends lie 4 bases apart. TCRbeta-specific cDNA was reverse-transcribed from 500 ng total RNA using a constant-region primer and ProtoScript II reverse transcriptase. Construction of the TCRbeta libraries relied on three nested rounds of multiplex PCR, following a slightly modified ARM-PCR procedure. Each of the first two PCR rounds ran for about 10 cycles using multiplex TRBV1-TRBV30 forward primers together with a Cbeta reverse primer. Sample barcodes and Illumina adapters were added in a final 25-cycle PCR using Deep VentR polymerase. Before sequencing, amplicons of 200-500 bp were purified from gel using a QIAquick gel extraction kit. The TCRbeta amplicons were sequenced with 250-bp paired-end reads on an Illumina HiSeq 2500. From the authors' description of their analysis: Trimmomatic v0.33 was used to quality-trim the reads, and FLASH v1.2.11 was used to merge paired reads so that full CDR3 sequences could be recovered. V, D and J germline segments were assigned to the rearranged TCRbeta sequences using MiGEC v1.2.1b. VDJtools v1.0.0 computed clonotype statistics and Shannon-Wiener diversity indices. To cut down on sampling bias, every analysis after diversity analysis relied on just the 250 most abundant clonotypes from each sample. TCRdb cleaned the public reads at Q25 with fastp, built clones with MiXCR and kept in-frame beta chains. For every CDR3 protein sequence, its rows merge into one entry that carries the most common genes and DNA. TCRdb assigned the V and J calls; the authors' analysis was not used. The sample table contains around 330,000 distinct CDR3 sequences; only one count was recorded for almost 60% of them. The top ten clonotypes cover about 17% of the sample.

The research as a whole found: Repertoire overlap was found to be higher between tumor regions (mean approximately 35%) than between tumor-adjacent (around 17%) or tumor-blood (about 14%) pairs, consistent with antigen-driven expansion. Comparison of CD4+ and CD8+ T cell repertoires was precluded by the use of bulk unsorted samples. A significantly larger repertoire fraction was made up by the top 250 clones in tumors than in blood (p = 0.039). Only the TCR beta chain was sequenced, which likely underestimates true repertoire diversity because unpaired alpha chains were not captured. The study included only four to six patients, and the authors note findings should be validated in a larger study.

Blood RNA was extracted from unsorted whole blood using TRIzol reagent, and germline DNA was obtained with the DNeasy Blood & Tissue kit. At the time of sampling, the patients were treatment-naive and had chronic HBV infection. Before surgery, about 4 milliliters of peripheral blood were collected into K2EDTA tubes. The V and J segments used are TRBV6-2 or TRBV6-3 and TRBJ2-6, with the D gene uncertain. This clonotype was sampled from a woman aged 25 to 39 with primary liver carcinoma and hepatitis B virus infection. Input material: peripheral blood. CDR3 protein: CASSYSLGANVLTF. Read as DNA, the sequence is TGTGCCAGCAGTTACTCGTTAGGGGCCAACGTCCTGACTTTC.